The 8 T cell receptor beta chains presented below share a single source sample, sequenced in a study of Ad26.COV2.S vaccination and SARS-CoV-2 variants. The table came from immunoSEQ multiplex PCR; TCRdb's copy has only in-frame clones and leaves some out. The data contain around 240,000 clones, approximately 90% of them singletons. Treatment specified: 19 received Ad26.COV2.S at low or high dose, single or two shots; a few received placebo; per-sample allocation not given. After the first vaccine or placebo injection, samples were drawn on day 63. The sample was peripheral blood, taken in a trial of Ad26.COV2.S vaccine versus placebo. These receptors were collected from a person aged 18-65 years who received the Ad26.COV2.S COVID-19 vaccine or a placebo.

The rearrangement links TRBV4-1 to TRBJ1-2; tentative D call: TRBD1 (6 bases). The CDR3 has 14 residues. Germline CDR1 MGHRA, CDR2 YSYEKL. Trimming shortened V by 5 bases and J by 5 bases, and 15 bases separated the two germline ends. As DNA, the CDR3 is TGCGCCAGCAGCGCGGGGGGGGGCCAGTATGGCTACACCTTC. It codes for CASSAGGGQYGYTF.

The chain carries TRBV7-9 and TRBJ2-7; 12 nucleotides align to TRBD2. Germline V gives CDR1 SEHNR, CDR2 FQNEAQ (reference sequence). The CDR3 is 15 amino acids. J was trimmed by 6 bases and V by 4 bases; bases with no gene match: 7. CDR3 bases: TGTGCCAGCAGCTCCCTAGCGGGGGGGCGTAGCGAGCAGTACTTC. Protein: CASSSLAGGRSEQYF.

V and J are TRBV6-1 and TRBJ1-2; D is unclear. The germline V and J ends were trimmed by 2 bases and 3 bases, with 22 bases remaining between them. The CDR3 consists of 18 residues. The germline gives CDR1 MNHNS, CDR2 SASEGT. CDR3 bases: TGTGCCAGCAGTGAATTATTCTCGTGGAGGGATGGGGACTATGGCTACACCTTC. It encodes CASSELFSWRDGDYGYTF.

The chain is built from TRBV24-1 and TRBJ1-1, with TRBD1 as a possible D gene (6 bases). The CDR3 has 13 residues. V shed 6 bases and J shed 6 bases, with 13 bases lying between them. Germline V lookup: CDR1 KGHDR, CDR2 SFDVKD. CDR3 sequence (DNA): TGTGCCACCAGTTCCACAGGGAGCGCTGAAGCTTTCTTT. Its protein product is CATSSTGSAEAFF.

The rearrangement joins TRBV3-1 (or the pseudogene TRBV3-2) to TRBJ1-2; D is perhaps TRBD1 (5 bases). Trimming left V 4 bases short and J 8 bases short, with 20 bases between. The germline V gene encodes CDR1 LGHDT and CDR2 YNNKEL (reference sequence). This CDR3 region has 15 residues. CDR3 sequence: CASSRGGVGVDGYTF. The CDR3 bases are TGTGCCAGCAGCCGGGGTGGCGTAGGGGTGGACGGCTACACCTTC.

CDR3 bases: TGTGCCAGCAGCGCTAGCGGGGGTGTCCAGGATACGCAGTATTTT. It yields the protein CASSASGGVQDTQYF. The rearrangement uses TRBV7-3 and TRBJ2-3; 10 bases are shared with TRBD2. The germline gives CDR1 SGHTA, CDR2 FQGTGA. The CDR3 has 15 amino acids. Trimming cost V 5 bases and J 6 bases; bases outside gene matches: 8.

CDR3 sequence (DNA): TGCGCCAGCAGCCAGTATAACTCCGGAGCTTCGATGCCCTACAATGAGCAGTTCTTC. It is translated as CASSQYNSGASMPYNEQFF. This chain connects TRBV4-3 to TRBJ2-1; D is unclear. V was cut by 3 bases and J by 2 bases, with 23 bases left in between. This CDR3 is 19 amino acids long. In germline, CDR1 is LGHNA, CDR2 YSLEER.

The chain recombines TRBV28 with TRBJ2-1, with a possible D match to TRBD2 (6 bases). CDR3 length equals 16 residues. Germline V lookup: CDR1 MDHEN, CDR2 SYDVKM. V lost 0 bases to trimming and J lost 6 bases, with 15 bases between them. The CDR3 spells CASSLWAGTGVNEQFF. The DNA for the CDR3 is TGTGCCAGCAGTTTATGGGCGGGGACGGGGGTCAATGAGCAGTTCTTC.